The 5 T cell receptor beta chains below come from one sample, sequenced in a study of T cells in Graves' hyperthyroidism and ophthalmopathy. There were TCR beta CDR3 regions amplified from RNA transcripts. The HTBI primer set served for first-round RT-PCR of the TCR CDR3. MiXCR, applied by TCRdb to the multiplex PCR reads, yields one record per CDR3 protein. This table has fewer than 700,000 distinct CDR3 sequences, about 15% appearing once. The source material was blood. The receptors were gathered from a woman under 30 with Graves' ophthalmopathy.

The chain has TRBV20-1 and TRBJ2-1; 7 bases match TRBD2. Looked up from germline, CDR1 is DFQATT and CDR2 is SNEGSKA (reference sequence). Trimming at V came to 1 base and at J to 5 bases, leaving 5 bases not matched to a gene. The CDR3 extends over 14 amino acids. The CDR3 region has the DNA TGCAGTGCTAGAGTTGCGGGGGTGGACAATGAGCAGTTCTTC. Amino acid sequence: CSARVAGVDNEQFF.

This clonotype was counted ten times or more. CDR3 in DNA: TGTGCCAGTAGCCAGGGGGAGGCTCAGCCCCAGCATTTT. Residues: CASSQGEAQPQHF. The chain recombines TRBV19 with TRBJ1-5; 7 positions agree with TRBD1. The CDR3 length is 13 residues. The germline V gene encodes CDR1 LNHDA and CDR2 SQIVND (reference sequence). V trimming: 6 bases; J trimming: 6 bases; junction bases outside the gene matches: 5.

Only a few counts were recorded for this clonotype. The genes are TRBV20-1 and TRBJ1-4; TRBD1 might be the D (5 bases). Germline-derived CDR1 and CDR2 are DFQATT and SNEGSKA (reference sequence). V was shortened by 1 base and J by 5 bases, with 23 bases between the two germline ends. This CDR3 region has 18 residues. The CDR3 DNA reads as TGCAGTGCTAGAGTTAACAGGTTGGGTGAAGGAGGAAATGAAAAACTGTTTTTT. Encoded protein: CSARVNRLGEGGNEKLFF.

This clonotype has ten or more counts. The DNA for the CDR3 is TGTGCCAGCAGTTTCCAGGGGGCTGGTACTGAAGCTTTCTTT. Protein: CASSFQGAGTEAFF. This chain joins TRBV28 and TRBJ1-1; 8 positions agree with TRBD1. Germline V gene lookup returns CDR1 MDHEN and CDR2 SYDVKM. With 3 bases clipped from V and 5 bases from J, the junction kept 5 bases outside the gene matches. The length of the CDR3 is 14 residues.

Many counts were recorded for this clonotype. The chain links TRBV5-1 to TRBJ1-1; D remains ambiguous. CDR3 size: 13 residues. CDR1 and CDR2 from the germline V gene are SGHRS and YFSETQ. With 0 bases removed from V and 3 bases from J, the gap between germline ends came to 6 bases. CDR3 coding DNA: TGCGCCAGCAGCTTGGAGGCCGACACTGAAGCTTTCTTT. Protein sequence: CASSLEADTEAFF.